The clone carrying this TCR beta chain was recorded only once. Its antigen remains unidentified. The data derive from a study of early T cells in non-severe SARS-CoV-2 infection. On the study more broadly: Chains from this unsorted whole-blood bulk RNA could not be paired.

J was trimmed by 2 bases and V by 0 bases; bases with no gene match: 5. This CDR3 has 15 residues. The germline gives CDR1 SGDLS, CDR2 YYNGEE. Study-wide points: The VDJdb matching leaned toward anti-spike CD8 responses and overlooked private and CD4 specificities.

One entry per CDR3 protein, called by TCRdb with MiXCR from the 5' RACE reads. The table lists 80,000 or so distinct CDR3 sequences, 15% to 19% of them singletons. Specimen: whole blood. The chain is built from TRBV9 and TRBJ2-7; 7 bases align to TRBD2. This sequence was found in an adult who was a healthcare worker with PCR-confirmed SARS-CoV-2 infection or an uninfected control (not recorded which). In DNA form, the CDR3 reads TGTGCCAGCAGCGTAGAGGGAGGGGTCCCCTACGAGCAGTACTTC. Protein product: CASSVEGGVPYEQYF.